What follows are 11 T cell receptor beta chains derived from one specimen sequenced in a study of PD-L1 blockade in urothelial cancer. The protocol was immunoSEQ multiplex PCR, while the TCRdb copy is restricted to in-frame clones and leaves out a portion. The repertoire holds tens of thousands of clones, with nearly 90% as singletons. This sample comprised PBMCs, obtained around atezolizumab (anti-PD-L1) treatment. These receptor sequences come from a man in his 60s with urothelial cancer.

The V call is TRBV5-1, the J call TRBJ1-2; TRBD1 aligns across 9 bases. CDR3 length: 14 residues. Germline V gene sequence: CDR1 SGHRS, CDR2 YFSETQ. Trimming cost V 2 bases and J 8 bases; bases outside gene matches: 7. CDR3 amino acids: CASSFTGGEVGYTF. CDR3 bases: TGCGCCAGCAGCTTTACAGGGGGCGAAGTAGGCTACACCTTC.

The chain joins TRBV5-1 to TRBJ1-1, with 10 bases identical to TRBD1. Germline V gene lookup returns CDR1 SGHRS and CDR2 YFSETQ. V lost 2 bases and J lost 2; bases outside the gene matches: 6. This CDR3 has 16 amino acids. The CDR3 nucleotides read TGCGCCAGCAGCTTAGGGACAGGGGCTTACAACACTGAAGCTTTCTTT. Amino acids: CASSLGTGAYNTEAFF.

The chain links TRBV14 to TRBJ1-2, with D hard to call. Per germline, CDR1 SGHDN and CDR2 FVKESK. The CDR3 contains 13 residues. Trimming took off 4 bases at V and 4 bases at J, with 10 bases between the two ends. The CDR3 loop reads CASSLGSGYGYTF. The CDR3 DNA reads as TGTGCCAGCAGCCTCGGGAGCGGCTATGGCTACACCTTC.

The V call is TRBV19, the J call TRBJ2-1, with TRBD2 matching 8 bases. The CDR3 is made up of 17 amino acids. Germline V gene data show CDR1 as LNHDA and CDR2 as SQIVND (reference sequence). After removal of 6 bases from V and 6 bases from J, the junction contained 16 bases not matched to a gene. CDR3 region: CASSPLGAGVLGNEQFF. The CDR3 nucleotides read TGTGCCAGTAGCCCTCTTGGAGCGGGGGTATTGGGCAATGAGCAGTTCTTC.

The chain employs TRBV6-6 and TRBJ2-5; D is possibly TRBD1 (6 bases). The V end lost 0 bases, the J end lost 4 bases, and 9 bases lay between the germline ends. Germline V gives CDR1 MNHNY, CDR2 SVGAGI (reference sequence). The CDR3 covers 14 residues. CDR3 amino acids: CASSYSAGVETQYF. CDR3 DNA: TGTGCCAGCAGTTACTCTGCAGGGGTAGAGACCCAGTACTTC.

The chain recombines TRBV7-2 with TRBJ2-7; D remains ambiguous. CDR1 is SGHTA, CDR2 FQGNSA, per germline. The CDR3 extends over 14 amino acids. V was shortened by 3 bases and J by 3 bases, with 12 bases between the two germline ends. The DNA for the CDR3 is TGTGCCAGCAGCTTGTCTACCCTGAACTACGAGCAGTACTTC. Translated: CASSLSTLNYEQYF.

The gene calls are TRBV14 and TRBJ2-1; 12 bases are a match to TRBD2. Germline CDR1 SGHDN, CDR2 FVKESK. The CDR3 length is 16 residues. With 3 bases clipped from V and 2 bases from J, the junction kept 2 bases outside the gene matches. DNA for the CDR3: TGTGCCAGCAGCCACCCTAGCGGGGGGGCCTACAATGAGCAGTTCTTC. This gives the protein CASSHPSGGAYNEQFF.

This chain joins TRBV7-8 and TRBJ2-7; TRBD2 matches 9 bases. Germline V gives CDR1 SGHVS, CDR2 FQNEAQ. V lost 7 bases and J lost 1; bases outside the gene matches: 8. The CDR3 has 15 residues. CDR3 in amino acids: CASTPGGGGSYEQYF. The CDR3 DNA sequence: TGTGCCAGCACCCCGGGCGGGGGGGGATCCTACGAGCAGTACTTC.

The chain uses TRBV30 and TRBJ1-5; the D gene is possibly TRBD1 (6 bases). Germline loops: CDR1 GTSNPN, CDR2 SVGIG (reference sequence). Deletions cut 3 bases from V and 6 bases from J, with 18 bases between. The CDR3 sequence is 15 residues long. CDR3 nucleotide sequence: TGTGCCTGGAGCGGGGGGCAGGGAGGGAGTCAGCCCCAGCATTTT. Protein: CAWSGGQGGSQPQHF.

This chain uses TRBV7-9 with TRBJ2-2; TRBD1 might be the D (5 bases). The CDR3 length is 13 residues. The V and J ends lost 4 bases and 6 bases respectively, with 9 bases between them. Germline loops: CDR1 SEHNR, CDR2 FQNEAQ (reference sequence). CDR3 protein: CASSYPGPGELFF. The CDR3 DNA reads as TGTGCCAGCAGCTACCCAGGGCCCGGGGAGCTGTTTTTT.

This clone was seen a few times. This sequence joins TRBV7-3 and TRBJ2-7, with 10 bases matching TRBD2. The CDR3 length is 15 residues. Trimming cost V 5 bases and J 2 bases; bases outside gene matches: 6. Looked up from germline, CDR1 is SGHTA and CDR2 is FQGTGA. The CDR3 here is CASSLSSGGAYEQYF. As DNA, the CDR3 is TGTGCCAGCAGCCTGTCTAGCGGGGGTGCCTACGAGCAGTACTTC.